This paragraph covers one T cell receptor (beta chain) sequence. The sample is drawn from a study of beta chain features in type 1 diabetes. The V gene end was trimmed by 7 bases and the J gene end by 6 bases; junction bases not matched to a gene: 15. This CDR3 is built from 16 residues. Germline CDR1 is SNHLY and CDR2 is FYNNEI. The isolated RNA, all of it, was reverse transcribed, so expressed TCRB transcripts were what got sequenced. Repertoires were generated with immunoSEQ multiplex PCR, while TCRdb's copy carries only in-frame clones and drops some. The top ten hold under 0.035% of the sample, which has some 230,000 clones, 9.6% seen once.

Material: naive CD4+ T cells from blood. The chain links TRBV2 to TRBJ2-1; 7 nucleotides agree with TRBD2. The source is a woman aged 18-30 years in good health. CDR3: CASTSTGREWVNEQFF. CDR3 bases: TGTGCCAGCACAAGCACGGGGCGGGAGTGGGTCAATGAGCAGTTCTTC.